These 21 T cell receptor beta chains came from one sample sequenced in a study of CD8+ T cells in alopecia areata. Investigators isolated RNA and reverse transcribed it into cDNA to act as the sequencing template. Sequenced by immunoSEQ multiplex PCR; TCRdb stores in-frame clones only, minus some. The sample contains some 180,000 clones, 45% to 70% of which appear only once. Sequencing used CD8+ T cells sorted from blood. The receptors were sampled from a human donor in good health.

The sample holds a few counts of this clone. The same CDR3 also results from other DNA sequences found in this sample. The genes are TRBV29-1 and TRBJ1-1; possible D gene TRBD1, 5 bases. Germline V gene sequence: CDR1 SQVTM, CDR2 ANQGSEA. The CDR3 runs to 13 residues. V lost 1 base to trimming and J lost 1 base, with 7 bases between them. CDR3 protein: CSVEGQPNTEAFF. DNA of the CDR3: TGCAGCGTTGAAGGACAGCCGAACACTGAAGCTTTCTTT. The full variable domain, completed using reference TRBV29-1 and TRBJ1-1, is SAVISQKPSRDICQRGTSLTIQCQVDSQVTMMFWYRQQPGQSLTLIATANQGSEATYESGFVIDKFPISRPNLTFSTLTVSNMSPEDSSIYLCSVEGQPNTEAFFGQGTRLTVV.

The chain joins TRBV4-1 to TRBJ2-7; no firm D call. The length of the CDR3 is 12 residues. Germline V gene data show CDR1 as MGHRA and CDR2 as YSYEKL. Trimming cost V 0 bases and J 5 bases, with 5 bases left between them. Here the CDR3 reads CASSQDGDEQYF. CDR3 nucleotide sequence: TGCGCCAGCAGCCAAGATGGGGACGAGCAGTACTTC.

As regards this clone: Other DNA sequences in this sample translate to the same CDR3. The chain is built from TRBV29-1 and TRBJ2-1; D is undetermined. Germline assignment: CDR1 SQVTM and CDR2 ANQGSEA. CDR3 size: 14 residues. V lost 4 bases and J 0 bases, leaving 10 bases between the germline ends. CDR3 region: CSVVGLSSYNEQFF. The CDR3 nucleotides read TGCAGCGTTGTAGGCTTGAGCTCCTACAATGAGCAGTTCTTC.

This clone was found a few times. V is TRBV19 and J is TRBJ1-1, with no clear D. The CDR3 runs to 13 residues. The germline CDR1 and CDR2 sequences are LNHDA and SQIVND (reference sequence). The ends were cut back, 5 bases at V and 5 bases at J, with 12 bases in the middle. CDR3 coding DNA: TGTGCCAGTAGTCTCGCCCGCGGGACTGAAGCTTTCTTT. It is translated as CASSLARGTEAFF.

This chain uses TRBV29-1 with TRBJ2-1, with 8 bases fitting TRBD1. V lost 0 bases to trimming and J lost 5 bases; unmatched junction nucleotides: 6. Germline CDR1 and CDR2: SQVTM and ANQGSEA. The length of the CDR3 is 15 residues. The CDR3 region is CSVEDQQGDDNEQFF. CDR3 DNA: TGCAGCGTTGAAGATCAACAGGGGGATGACAATGAGCAGTTCTTC.

The genes are TRBV5-4 and TRBJ1-1; D remains ambiguous. Deletions cut 3 bases from V and 7 bases from J, with 13 bases between. Looked up from germline, CDR1 is SGHNT and CDR2 is YYREEE (reference sequence). The CDR3 extends over 13 amino acids. Here the CDR3 DNA reads TGTGCCAGCAGCTGGGTTGGAGGGAATGAAGCTTTCTTT. Protein: CASSWVGGNEAFF.

The rearrangement links TRBV5-1 to TRBJ2-5; TRBD2 is a possible D gene (7 bases). The ends were cut back, 4 bases at V and 4 bases at J, with 17 bases in the middle. CDR1 and CDR2 (germline): SGHRS, YFSETQ. The length of the CDR3 is 15 residues. The CDR3 spells CASSPQAGAIETQYF. The CDR3 nucleotides are TGCGCCAGCAGCCCACAGGCGGGGGCCATAGAGACCCAGTACTTC.

The CDR3 DNA sequence: TGCGCCAGCAGCCCAGCGGAGGGTTCCCCTGAAGCTTTCTTT. Its translation: CASSPAEGSPEAFF. V gene TRBV5-1 combines with J gene TRBJ1-1; D remains unclear. Germline CDR1 reads SGHRS; CDR2 reads YFSETQ. V lost 4 bases, J lost 6 bases, and 16 bases lay in between. The CDR3 sequence is 14 residues long. Supplemented by reference TRBV5-1 and TRBJ1-1, the full variable domain reads KAGVTQTPRYLIKTRGQQVTLSCSPISGHRSVSWYQQTPGQGLQFLFEYFSETQRNKGNFPGRFSGRQFSNSRSEMNVSTLELGDSALYLCASSPAEGSPEAFFGQGTRLTVV.

The rearrangement uses TRBV4-2 and TRBJ2-5; 7 bases are a match to TRBD2. Germline V gives CDR1 LGHNA, CDR2 YNFKEQ. The CDR3 has 18 amino acids. The junction had 21 bases not matched to a gene; V was cut back by 9 bases and J by 2 bases. The CDR3 loop reads CARRSNRRAGVLQETQYF. CDR3 bases: TGTGCCAGAAGGTCGAACCGTCGGGCGGGGGTGCTTCAAGAGACCCAGTACTTC.

The chain couples TRBV11-2 to TRBJ2-3; D is ambiguous. V was trimmed by 0 bases and J by 6 bases, leaving 13 bases between them. CDR1 and CDR2 (germline): SGHAT, FQNNGV. This CDR3 contains 15 residues. The CDR3 coding sequence is TGTGCCAGCAGCTTAGAGGTGACTCTGGGGGATACGCAGTATTTT. Its protein product is CASSLEVTLGDTQYF.

This clone was seen only a few times. The V gene is TRBV7-9, the J gene TRBJ1-1; 8 positions match TRBD1. The CDR3 loop spans 15 amino acids. J gave up 1 base and V 5 bases, and 6 bases lay outside the gene matches. From germline, CDR1 is SEHNR and CDR2 FQNEAQ (reference sequence). This CDR3 is CASSRTGTGNTEAFF. The DNA of the CDR3 is TGTGCCAGCAGCAGAACCGGGACAGGGAACACTGAAGCTTTCTTT.

This sequence joins TRBV7-9 and TRBJ2-5; 10 positions match TRBD1. J was trimmed by 2 bases and V by 7 bases; bases with no gene match: 7. CDR1 and CDR2 from the germline V gene are SEHNR and FQNEAQ (reference sequence). The CDR3 extends over 15 amino acids. Here the CDR3 reads CASTLTGGEQETQYF. The CDR3 nucleotides are TGTGCCAGCACCTTGACAGGGGGCGAACAAGAGACCCAGTACTTC.

This clone was picked up a small number of times. V gene TRBV11-3 combines with J gene TRBJ2-1; 11 nucleotides agree with TRBD1. Germline loops: CDR1 SGHNT, CDR2 YENEEA. V lost 3 bases, J lost 4 bases, and 5 bases stayed unmatched. This CDR3 comprises 16 residues. CDR3 region: CASSLAGTGGYNEQFF. The CDR3 DNA is TGTGCCAGCAGCTTGGCTGGGACAGGGGGTTACAATGAGCAGTTCTTC. Variable domain in full (rest from reference TRBV11-3 and TRBJ2-1): EAGVVQSPRYKIIEKKQPVAFWCNPISGHNTLYWYLQNLGQGPELLIRYENEEAVDDSQLPKDRFSAERLKGVDSTLKIQPAELGDSAVYLCASSLAGTGGYNEQFFGPGTRLTVL.

This chain links TRBV2 with TRBJ1-1; TRBD1 is a possible D gene (5 bases). From germline, CDR1 is SNHLY and CDR2 FYNNEI. Trimming pared 6 bases from V and 5 bases from J, leaving 16 bases between. The CDR3 is made up of 14 amino acids. DNA for the CDR3: TGTGCCAGCAGCCTGTTTGGGGGAAAAACTGAAGCTTTCTTT. Translating gives CASSLFGGKTEAFF.

This clone has more than one count but fewer than ten. The rearrangement joins TRBV9 to TRBJ2-7; D is uncertain. CDR1 and CDR2 from the germline V gene are SGDLS and YYNGEE. The CDR3 runs to 14 residues. Trimming shortened V by 4 bases and J by 0 bases, and 11 bases separated the two germline ends. This CDR3 reads CASSLEPSSYEQYF. The CDR3 coding sequence is TGTGCCAGCAGCCTTGAGCCGAGCTCCTACGAGCAGTACTTC.

This clone was observed a few times. The chain has TRBV13 and TRBJ1-2; TRBD1 might be the D (6 bases). Germline V CDR1 and CDR2: PRHDT, FYEKMQ (reference sequence). The CDR3 has 14 amino acids. Trimming took off 5 bases at V and 2 bases at J, with 12 bases between the two ends. The DNA for the CDR3 is TGTGCCAGCAGCGTAGCAGGGGAAAACTATGGCTACACCTTC. Its translation: CASSVAGENYGYTF.

This chain joins TRBV9 and TRBJ2-5, with TRBD1 matching 8 bases. The germline V gene encodes CDR1 SGDLS and CDR2 YYNGEE. Germline trimming cut 2 bases from V and 4 bases from J; bases unmatched to any gene: 7. The CDR3 runs to 15 residues. CDR3 protein: CASSVFQGATETQYF. In DNA form, the CDR3 reads TGTGCCAGCAGCGTTTTCCAGGGGGCAACAGAGACCCAGTACTTC.

This chain links TRBV5-6 with TRBJ2-5; D unclear. In germline, CDR1 is SGHDT, CDR2 YYEEEE. The CDR3 is 13 residues long. The V and J ends lost 5 bases and 1 base respectively, with 9 bases between them. In nucleotides, the CDR3 is TGTGCCAGCAGTTATATGTTCCAAGAGACCCAGTACTTC. It yields the protein CASSYMFQETQYF.

The chain uses TRBV7-8 and TRBJ2-7; 7 positions agree with TRBD2. Trimming removed 1 base from V and 2 bases from J; junction bases left unmatched: 5. This CDR3 is 15 amino acids long. Germline V gene data show CDR1 as SGHVS and CDR2 as FQNEAQ. CDR3 amino acids: CASSLGGGLPYEQYF. DNA of the CDR3: TGTGCCAGCAGCTTAGGGGGGGGGTTACCCTACGAGCAGTACTTC.

The V call is TRBV5-6, the J call TRBJ1-1; 8 nucleotides match TRBD1. The CDR3 is 14 residues long. CDR1 and CDR2 from the germline V gene are SGHDT and YYEEEE. V was clipped by 4 bases and J by 1 base; unmatched bases: 3. This CDR3 reads CASSPGGGNTEAFF. In DNA form, the CDR3 reads TGTGCCAGCAGCCCAGGGGGCGGGAACACTGAAGCTTTCTTT.

This chain joins TRBV19 and TRBJ2-7; 9 nucleotides align to TRBD1. The J segment lost 3 bases and the V segment lost 3 bases, leaving 3 bases of the junction unmatched. The germline gives CDR1 LNHDA, CDR2 SQIVND (reference sequence). The CDR3 contains 14 residues. CDR3 region: CASSMTGGDYEQYF. CDR3 nucleotides: TGTGCCAGTAGTATGACAGGGGGTGACTACGAGCAGTACTTC. Full variable domain (missing parts from reference TRBV19 and TRBJ2-7): DGGITQSPKYLFRKEGQNVTLSCEQNLNHDAMYWYRQDPGQGLRLIYYSQIVNDFQKGDIAEGYSVSREKKESFPLTVTSAQKNPTAFYLCASSMTGGDYEQYFGPGTRLTVT.